The 9 T cell receptor beta chains in this list originate from one sample, sequenced in a study of shared clonotypes between healthy human individuals. The repertoire was sequenced with immunoSEQ multiplex PCR; TCRdb's copy has only in-frame clones and lacks some. The sample yields about 2.4 million clones, approximately 94% seen once. Sequenced sample: naive CD4+ T cells from PBMCs. Subset specified: CD45RA+ positively selected. These receptors all stem from a man in his late teens or twenties in good health. Some clones in this sample may be carry-over from other donors' samples.

The gene calls are TRBV27 and TRBJ1-5; no clear D. Germline CDR1 and CDR2: MNHEY and SMNVEV (reference sequence). The CDR3 runs to 10 residues. Trimming stripped 6 bases from V and 4 bases from J, with 1 base between. This chain's CDR3 is CASRNQPQHF. DNA of the CDR3: TGTGCCAGCAGAAATCAGCCCCAGCATTTT.

This clone was seen more than once but under ten times. The rearrangement joins TRBV7-9 to TRBJ1-1, with a weak D call TRBD1 (6 bases). Germline lookup yields CDR1 SEHNR and CDR2 FQNEAQ (reference sequence). The V end lost 8 bases, the J end lost 4 bases, and 14 bases lay between the germline ends. CDR3 size: 13 residues. CDR3: CASFTGSGTEAFF. CDR3 nucleotide sequence: TGTGCCAGCTTTACAGGGTCTGGCACTGAAGCTTTCTTT. Full variable domain (outside the CDR3, taken from reference TRBV7-9 and TRBJ1-1): DTGVSQNPRHKITKRGQNVTFRCDPISEHNRLYWYRQTLGQGPEFLTYFQNEAQLEKSRLLSDRFSAERPKGSFSTLEIQRTEQGDSAMYLCASFTGSGTEAFFGQGTRLTVV.

The gene calls are TRBV12-5 and TRBJ2-2; 10 nucleotides agree with TRBD1. The germline CDR1 and CDR2 sequences are LGHNT and FRNRAP. CDR3 size: 17 residues. V shed 0 bases, J shed 3 bases, and the junction held 4 bases outside the gene matches. CDR3 amino acids: CASGLVLGTGDTGELFF. The CDR3 nucleotides read TGTGCTAGTGGTTTGGTACTAGGGACAGGGGACACCGGGGAGCTGTTTTTT.

V gene TRBV5-4 combines with J gene TRBJ2-7; a weak D match, TRBD2 (6 bases). There are 11 residues in the CDR3. V was trimmed by 4 bases and J by 7 bases, leaving 9 bases between them. CDR1 and CDR2 (germline): SGHNT, YYREEE (reference sequence). The CDR3 DNA reads as TGTGCCAGCAGCAACGGGGGAGAGCAGTACTTC. The encoded protein is CASSNGGEQYF.

This chain joins TRBV5-1 and TRBJ1-4; 7 bases align to TRBD1. Germline V gene data show CDR1 as SGHRS and CDR2 as YFSETQ. V was clipped by 3 bases and J by 8 bases; unmatched bases: 4. The CDR3 is made up of 13 amino acids. CDR3 nucleotides: TGCGCCAGCAGCTCAGGGGGAGGAGAAAAACTGTTTTTT. Protein: CASSSGGGEKLFF. Combining the CDR3 with reference TRBV5-1 and TRBJ1-4 gives the whole variable domain KAGVTQTPRYLIKTRGQQVTLSCSPISGHRSVSWYQQTPGQGLQFLFEYFSETQRNKGNFPGRFSGRQFSNSRSEMNVSTLELGDSALYLCASSSGGGEKLFFGSGTQLSVL.

In the case of this clone: The same CDR3 also results from other DNA sequences found in this sample. The chain uses TRBV6-5 and TRBJ2-7, with TRBD1 matching 12 bases. J gave up 3 bases and V 6 bases, and 3 bases lay outside the gene matches. Germline lookup yields CDR1 MNHEY and CDR2 SVGAGI. CDR3 length equals 14 residues. The CDR3 protein is CASSGDRGRYEQYF. The CDR3 DNA reads TGTGCCAGCAGCGGGGACAGGGGGCGCTACGAGCAGTACTTC.

The chain links TRBV18 to TRBJ1-1; maybe TRBD1 (6 bases). CDR1 is KGHSH and CDR2 is LQKENI in the germline V gene. Trimming left V 3 bases short and J 1 base short, with 12 bases between. The CDR3 is 15 residues long. The CDR3 DNA reads TGTGCCAGCTCACCCAGGGGCCGAGGGAACACTGAAGCTTTCTTT. It yields the protein CASSPRGRGNTEAFF.

The V call is TRBV6-1, the J call TRBJ1-5; D might be TRBD1 (6 bases). Deletions cut 5 bases from V and 9 bases from J, with 8 bases between. The germline V gene has CDR1 MNHNS and CDR2 SASEGT. The CDR3 covers 11 residues. CDR3 residues: CASSWGPPQHF. CDR3 sequence (DNA): TGTGCCAGCAGTTGGGGGCCGCCCCAGCATTTT.

V is TRBV5-1 and J is TRBJ2-7, with D maybe TRBD1 (5 bases). Germline assignment: CDR1 SGHRS and CDR2 YFSETQ. CDR3 length: 14 residues. Trimming stripped 4 bases from V and 5 bases from J, with 16 bases between. CDR3 DNA: TGCGCCAGCAGCCTCTCCAGGGTATCAGACGAGCAGTACTTC. Its translation is CASSLSRVSDEQYF.